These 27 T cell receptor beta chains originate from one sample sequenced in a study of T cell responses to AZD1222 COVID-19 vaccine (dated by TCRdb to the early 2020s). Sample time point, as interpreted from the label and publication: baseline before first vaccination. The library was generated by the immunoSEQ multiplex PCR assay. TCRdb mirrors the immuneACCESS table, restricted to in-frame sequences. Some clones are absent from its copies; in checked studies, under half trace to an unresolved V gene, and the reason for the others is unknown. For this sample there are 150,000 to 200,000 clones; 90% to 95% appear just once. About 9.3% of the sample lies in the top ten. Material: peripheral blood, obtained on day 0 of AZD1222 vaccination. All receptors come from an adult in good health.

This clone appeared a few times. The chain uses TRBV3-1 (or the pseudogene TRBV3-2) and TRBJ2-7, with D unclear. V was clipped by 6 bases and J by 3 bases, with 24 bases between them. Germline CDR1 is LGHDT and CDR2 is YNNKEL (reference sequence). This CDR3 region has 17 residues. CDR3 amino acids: CASSPGPRVEAFYEQYF. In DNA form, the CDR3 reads TGTGCCAGCAGTCCCGGACCTCGCGTTGAAGCATTCTACGAGCAGTACTTC.

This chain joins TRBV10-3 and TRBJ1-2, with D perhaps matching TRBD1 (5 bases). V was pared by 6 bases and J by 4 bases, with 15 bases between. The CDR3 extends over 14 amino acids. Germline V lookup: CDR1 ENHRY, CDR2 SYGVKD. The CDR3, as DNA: TGTGCCATCAGCGGGGACCGTACCCTCTATGGCTACACCTTC. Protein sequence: CAISGDRTLYGYTF.

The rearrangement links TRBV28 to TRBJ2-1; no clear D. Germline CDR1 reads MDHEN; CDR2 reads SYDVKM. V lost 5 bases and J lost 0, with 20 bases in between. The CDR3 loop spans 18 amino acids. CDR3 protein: CASSPTDADGYSYNEQFF. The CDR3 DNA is TGTGCCAGCAGTCCCACCGATGCGGACGGATACTCCTACAATGAGCAGTTCTTC.

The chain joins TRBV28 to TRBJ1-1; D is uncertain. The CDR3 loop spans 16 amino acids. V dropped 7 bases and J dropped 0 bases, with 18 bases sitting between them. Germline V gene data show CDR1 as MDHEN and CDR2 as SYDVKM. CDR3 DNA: TGTGCCAGCACCAGCCCCCTCCGGAGCATGAACACTGAAGCTTTCTTT. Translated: CASTSPLRSMNTEAFF.

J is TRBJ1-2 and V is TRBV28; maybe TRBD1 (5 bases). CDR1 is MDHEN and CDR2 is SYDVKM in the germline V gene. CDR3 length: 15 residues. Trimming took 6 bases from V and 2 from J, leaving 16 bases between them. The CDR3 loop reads CASSLPGRHNYGYTF. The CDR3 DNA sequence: TGTGCCAGCAGCCTTCCGGGACGACACAACTATGGCTACACCTTC.

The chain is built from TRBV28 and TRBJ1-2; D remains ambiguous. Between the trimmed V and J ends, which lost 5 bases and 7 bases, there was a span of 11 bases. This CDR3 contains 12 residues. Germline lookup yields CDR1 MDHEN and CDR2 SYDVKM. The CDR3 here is CASSIVGSGYTF. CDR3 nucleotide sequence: TGTGCCAGCAGTATCGTCGGGAGTGGCTACACCTTC.

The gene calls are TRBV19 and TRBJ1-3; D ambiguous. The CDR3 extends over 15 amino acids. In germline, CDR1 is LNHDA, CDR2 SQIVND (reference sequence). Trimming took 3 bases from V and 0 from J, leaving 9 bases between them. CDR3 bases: TGTGCCAGTAGTATTACAGTCGCCTCTGGAAACACCATATATTTT. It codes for CASSITVASGNTIYF. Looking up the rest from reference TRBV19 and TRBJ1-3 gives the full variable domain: DGGITQSPKYLFRKEGQNVTLSCEQNLNHDAMYWYRQDPGQGLRLIYYSQIVNDFQKGDIAEGYSVSREKKESFPLTVTSAQKNPTAFYLCASSITVASGNTIYFGEGSWLTVV.

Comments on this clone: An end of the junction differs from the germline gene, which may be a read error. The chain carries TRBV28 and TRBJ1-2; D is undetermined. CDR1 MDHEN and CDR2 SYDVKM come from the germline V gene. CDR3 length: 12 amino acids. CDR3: CASSLWNYGYTF. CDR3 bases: TGTGCCAGCAGTCTATGGAACTATGGCTACACCTTC.

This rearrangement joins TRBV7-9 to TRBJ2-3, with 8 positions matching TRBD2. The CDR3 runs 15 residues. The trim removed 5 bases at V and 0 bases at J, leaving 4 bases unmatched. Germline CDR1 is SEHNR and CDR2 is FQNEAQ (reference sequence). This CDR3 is CASSRGGVSTDTQYF. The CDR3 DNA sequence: TGTGCCAGCAGCCGGGGGGGAGTCAGCACAGATACGCAGTATTTT.

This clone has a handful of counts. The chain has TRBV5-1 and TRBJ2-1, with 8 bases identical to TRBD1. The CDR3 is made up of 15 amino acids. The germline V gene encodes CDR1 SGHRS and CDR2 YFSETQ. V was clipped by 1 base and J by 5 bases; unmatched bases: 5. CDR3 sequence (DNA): TGCGCCAGCAGCTTGTTACAGGGGGAGCACAATGAGCAGTTCTTC. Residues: CASSLLQGEHNEQFF.

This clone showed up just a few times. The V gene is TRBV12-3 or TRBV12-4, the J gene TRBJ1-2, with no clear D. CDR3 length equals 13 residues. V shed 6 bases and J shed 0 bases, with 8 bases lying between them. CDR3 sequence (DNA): TGTGCCAGCAGCCCTCATCCTAACTATGGCTACACCTTC. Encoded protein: CASSPHPNYGYTF.

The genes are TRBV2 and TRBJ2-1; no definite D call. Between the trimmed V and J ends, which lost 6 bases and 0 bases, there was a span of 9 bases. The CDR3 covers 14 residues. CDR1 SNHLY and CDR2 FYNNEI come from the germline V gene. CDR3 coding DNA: TGTGCCAGCAGCCCCGCTAGCTCCTACAATGAGCAGTTCTTC. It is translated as CASSPASSYNEQFF.

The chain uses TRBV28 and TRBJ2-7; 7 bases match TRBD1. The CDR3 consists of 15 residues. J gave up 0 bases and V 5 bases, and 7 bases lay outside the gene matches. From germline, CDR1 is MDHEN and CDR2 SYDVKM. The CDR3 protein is CASSDPGQSSYEQYF. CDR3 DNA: TGTGCCAGCAGTGACCCGGGACAGAGCTCCTACGAGCAGTACTTC. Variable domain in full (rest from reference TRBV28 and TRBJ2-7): DVKVTQSSRYLVKRTGEKVFLECVQDMDHENMFWYRQDPGLGLRLIYFSYDVKMKEKGDIPEGYSVSREKKERFSLILESASTNQTSMYLCASSDPGQSSYEQYFGPGTRLTVT.

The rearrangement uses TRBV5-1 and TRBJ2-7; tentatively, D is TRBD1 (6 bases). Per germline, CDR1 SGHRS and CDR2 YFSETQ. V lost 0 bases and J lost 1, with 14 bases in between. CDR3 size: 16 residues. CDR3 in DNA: TGCGCCAGCAGCTTGGTTGCGACAGGACCTTCCTACGAGCAGTACTTC. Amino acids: CASSLVATGPSYEQYF.

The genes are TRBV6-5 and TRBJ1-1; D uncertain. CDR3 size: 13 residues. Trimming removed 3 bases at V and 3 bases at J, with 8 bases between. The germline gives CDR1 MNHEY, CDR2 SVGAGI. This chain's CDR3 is CASSYAGHTEAFF. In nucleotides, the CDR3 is TGTGCCAGCAGTTATGCTGGGCACACTGAAGCTTTCTTT.

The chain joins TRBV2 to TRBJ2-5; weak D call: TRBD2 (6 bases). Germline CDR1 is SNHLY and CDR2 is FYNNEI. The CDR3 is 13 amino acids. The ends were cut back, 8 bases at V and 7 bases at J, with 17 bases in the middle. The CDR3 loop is CASRTGWEATQYF. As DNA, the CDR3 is TGTGCCAGCCGTACGGGGTGGGAGGCGACCCAGTACTTC.

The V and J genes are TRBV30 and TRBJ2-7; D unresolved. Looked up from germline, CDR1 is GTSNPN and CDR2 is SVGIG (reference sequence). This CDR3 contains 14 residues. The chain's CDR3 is CAVTRLSTSYEQYF. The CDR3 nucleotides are TGTGCTGTGACCCGACTCTCAACCTCCTACGAGCAGTACTTC.

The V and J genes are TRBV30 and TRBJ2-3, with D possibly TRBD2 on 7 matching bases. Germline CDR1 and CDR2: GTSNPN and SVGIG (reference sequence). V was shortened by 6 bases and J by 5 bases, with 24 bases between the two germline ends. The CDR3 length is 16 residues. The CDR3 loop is CACPRVAGRTEDTQYF. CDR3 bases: TGTGCCTGCCCCCGGGTAGCCGGGAGGACAGAAGATACGCAGTATTTT.

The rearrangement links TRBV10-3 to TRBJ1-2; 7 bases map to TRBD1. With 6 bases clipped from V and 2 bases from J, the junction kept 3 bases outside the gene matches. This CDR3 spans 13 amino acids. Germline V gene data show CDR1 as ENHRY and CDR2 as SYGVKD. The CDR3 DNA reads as TGTGCCATCAGCTTGGACAGGAACTATGGCTACACCTTC. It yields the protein CAISLDRNYGYTF.

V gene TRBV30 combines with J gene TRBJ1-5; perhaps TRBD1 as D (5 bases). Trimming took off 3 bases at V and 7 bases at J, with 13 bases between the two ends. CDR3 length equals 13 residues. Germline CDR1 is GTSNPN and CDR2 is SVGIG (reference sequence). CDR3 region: CAWRSPGRQPQHF. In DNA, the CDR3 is TGTGCCTGGAGGTCGCCAGGGCGGCAGCCCCAGCATTTT.

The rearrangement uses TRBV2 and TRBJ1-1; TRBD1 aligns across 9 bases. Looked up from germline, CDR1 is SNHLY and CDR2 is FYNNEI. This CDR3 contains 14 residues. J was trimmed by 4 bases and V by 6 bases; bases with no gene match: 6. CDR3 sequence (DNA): TGTGCCAGCAGCCGACAGGGGGACTTCACTGAAGCTTTCTTT. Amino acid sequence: CASSRQGDFTEAFF. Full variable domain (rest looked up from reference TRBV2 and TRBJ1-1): EPEVTQTPSHQVTQMGQEVILRCVPISNHLYFYWYRQILGQKVEFLVSFYNNEISEKSEIFDDQFSVERPDGSNFTLKIRSTKLEDSAMYFCASSRQGDFTEAFFGQGTRLTVV.

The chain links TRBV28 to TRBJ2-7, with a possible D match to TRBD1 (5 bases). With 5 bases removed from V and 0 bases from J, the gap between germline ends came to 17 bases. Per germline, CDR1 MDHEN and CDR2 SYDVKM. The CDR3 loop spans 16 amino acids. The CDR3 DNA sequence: TGTGCCAGCAGTGCTATAGGGGCTCTTAGCTCCTACGAGCAGTACTTC. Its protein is CASSAIGALSSYEQYF.

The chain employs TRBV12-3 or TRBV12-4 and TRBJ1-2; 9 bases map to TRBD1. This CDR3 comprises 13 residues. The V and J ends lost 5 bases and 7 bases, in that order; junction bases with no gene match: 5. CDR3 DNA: TGTGCCAGCAGTCGGACAGGGGACCTTGGCTACACCTTC. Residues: CASSRTGDLGYTF.

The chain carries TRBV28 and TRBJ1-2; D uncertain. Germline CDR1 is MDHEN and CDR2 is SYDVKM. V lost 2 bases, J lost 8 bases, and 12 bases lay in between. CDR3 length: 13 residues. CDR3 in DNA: TGTGCCAGCAGTTTACAGTTCCTGGGGGGCTACACCTTC. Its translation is CASSLQFLGGYTF.

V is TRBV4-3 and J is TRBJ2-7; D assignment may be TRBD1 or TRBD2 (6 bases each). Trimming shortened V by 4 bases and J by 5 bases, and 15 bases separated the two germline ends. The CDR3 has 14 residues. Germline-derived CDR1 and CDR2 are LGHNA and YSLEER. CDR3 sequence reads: CASSPGGTSHEQYF. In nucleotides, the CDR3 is TGCGCCAGCAGCCCCGGAGGGACAAGCCACGAGCAGTACTTC.

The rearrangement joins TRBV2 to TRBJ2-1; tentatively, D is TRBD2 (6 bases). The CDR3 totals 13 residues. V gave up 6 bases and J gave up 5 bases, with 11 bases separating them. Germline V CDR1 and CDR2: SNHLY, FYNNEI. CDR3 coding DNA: TGTGCCAGCAGCGGGAGAGGTCACAATGAGCAGTTCTTC. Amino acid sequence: CASSGRGHNEQFF.

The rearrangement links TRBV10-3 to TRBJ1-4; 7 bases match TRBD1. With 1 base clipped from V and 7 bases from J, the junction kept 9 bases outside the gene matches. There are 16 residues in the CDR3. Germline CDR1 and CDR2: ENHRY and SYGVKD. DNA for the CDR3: TGTGCCATCAGTGAGTTGAAGGGGGCGCTGACTGAAAAACTGTTTTTT. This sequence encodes CAISELKGALTEKLFF.